Shown below are 26 T cell receptor beta chains from a single sample sequenced in a study of CD8+CD57+ T cells in acquired aplastic anemia. Patients picked for sequencing had shown CD8+CD57+ cell expansion detected by flow cytometry. Investigators profiled TCR beta VDJ and CDR3 from genomic DNA template. A single record per CDR3 protein comes from TCRdb applying MiXCR to the reads. The sample yields nearly 60,000 distinct CDR3 sequences, approximately 54% seen once. The sequencing input was sorted CD4+, CD8+, or CD8+CD57+ T cells (not recorded which) from PBMCs. The receptors were sampled from a human donor with aplastic anemia.

By share of the sample, this clonotype is medium-sized. The chain carries TRBV9 and TRBJ1-2; D unresolved. The germline V gene encodes CDR1 SGDLS and CDR2 YYNGEE. The CDR3 has 12 residues. The V and J ends lost 4 bases and 4 bases respectively, with 8 bases between them. This CDR3 is CASSPNTYGYTF. For the CDR3, the DNA is TGTGCCAGCAGCCCCAACACCTATGGCTACACCTTC.

The chain uses TRBV2 and TRBJ1-5; D is uncertain. The V gene's germline CDR1 is SNHLY and CDR2 FYNNEI. Deletions cut 6 bases from V and 3 bases from J, with 12 bases between. The CDR3 consists of 14 residues. The DNA for the CDR3 is TGTGCCAGCAGGCTAACAGTTTCCAATCAGCCCCAGCATTTT. It specifies CASRLTVSNQPQHF.

Concerning this clonotype: A read error may explain this, as a much larger clone is one base away. This sequence joins TRBV6-4 and TRBJ2-2; D may match TRBD1 or TRBD2 (5 bases each). The CDR3 contains 14 residues. Looked up from germline, CDR1 is MRHNA and CDR2 is SNTAGT. V lost 6 bases, J lost 6 bases, and 14 bases lay in between. CDR3 nucleotides: TGTGCCAGCAGGAAGGGGAGTTACGCCGGGGAGCTGTTTTTT. Translated: CASRKGSYAGELFF.

This clonotype is labeled medium-sized. The chain recombines TRBV24-1 with TRBJ1-5, with D unresolved. V was clipped by 0 bases and J by 7 bases, with 9 bases between them. Germline V gene data show CDR1 as KGHDR and CDR2 as SFDVKD. The CDR3 is 14 residues long. Here the CDR3 reads CATSDLGSGQPQHF. In DNA form, the CDR3 reads TGTGCCACCAGTGATTTGGGTAGTGGGCAGCCCCAGCATTTT.

Remarks on this clonotype: Given the absence of the conserved phenylalanine or tryptophan at the CDR3 end, a read error is likely. The chain combines TRBV7-8 with TRBJ1-1; D may be TRBD1 (5 bases). Germline values: CDR1 SGHVS, CDR2 FQNEAQ. V lost 4 bases to trimming and J lost 5 bases, with 17 bases between them. The CDR3 loop spans 15 amino acids. The CDR3: CASSSGWGVGTEAFL. The CDR3 region has the DNA TGTGCCAGCAGCTCGGGATGGGGGGTAGGGACTGAAGCTTTCCTT.

Regarding this clonotype: A much larger clone differs from this one at a single base, so this may be a read error. The rearrangement joins TRBV27 to TRBJ1-1; D is undetermined. Germline-derived CDR1 and CDR2 are MNHEY and SMNVEV (reference sequence). The CDR3 totals 13 residues. The CDR3 loop is CASRSSLNTEALF. The CDR3 region has the DNA TGTGCCAGCAGATCTTCATTGAACACTGAAGCTCTCTTT.

This clonotype showed up just once. The rearrangement uses TRBV15 and TRBJ2-2; D gene ambiguous. The V gene's germline CDR1 is LNHNV and CDR2 YYDKDF (reference sequence). The CDR3 extends over 12 amino acids. The germline V and J ends were trimmed by 2 bases and 8 bases, with 6 bases remaining between them. The DNA of the CDR3 is TGTGCCACCAGCAGATTTTTGGGGGAGCTGTTTTTT. The encoded protein is CATSRFLGELFF.

The V call is TRBV6-1, the J call TRBJ1-6; TRBD1 agrees at 7 bases. There are 14 residues in the CDR3. Germline V gene sequence: CDR1 MNHNS, CDR2 SASEGT. J was trimmed by 7 bases and V by 8 bases; bases with no gene match: 8. The CDR3 region is CASSDRATNSPLHF. The CDR3 region has the DNA TGTGCCAGCTCCGACAGGGCCACCAATTCACCCCTCCACTTT.

The chain links TRBV29-1 to TRBJ1-3; perhaps TRBD1 as D (6 bases). Germline values: CDR1 SQVTM, CDR2 ANQGSEA. The V end was cut by 6 bases, the J end by 4 bases, with 10 bases between. This CDR3 spans 12 amino acids. CDR3 in DNA: TGCAGCGTGGGGGGACAAGGAAACACCATATATTTT. It codes for CSVGGQGNTIYF.

The gene calls are TRBV7-2 and TRBJ1-5; 11 bases are a match to TRBD1. Germline V gene lookup returns CDR1 SGHTA and CDR2 FQGNSA. Unmatched junction bases numbered 6, after V lost 5 bases and J lost 9 bases. The CDR3 is made up of 14 amino acids. CDR3 protein: CASSMGQGDRPQHF. The CDR3, as DNA: TGTGCCAGCAGCATGGGACAGGGGGATCGGCCCCAGCATTTT.

J is TRBJ2-5 and V is TRBV2; 9 bases align to TRBD1. The J segment lost 4 bases and the V segment lost 7 bases, leaving 4 bases of the junction unmatched. From germline, CDR1 is SNHLY and CDR2 FYNNEI. The CDR3 consists of 13 residues. The CDR3 nucleotides read TGTGCCAGCAACAGGGGGCTAGGAGAGACCCAGTACTTC. Translated: CASNRGLGETQYF. Together with reference TRBV2 and TRBJ2-5, the CDR3 gives the full variable domain: EPEVTQTPSHQVTQMGQEVILRCVPISNHLYFYWYRQILGQKVEFLVSFYNNEISEKSEIFDDQFSVERPDGSNFTLKIRSTKLEDSAMYFCASNRGLGETQYFGPGTRLLVL.

The chain carries TRBV10-2 and TRBJ2-7, with 10 nucleotides matching TRBD1. The J segment lost 6 bases and the V segment lost 2 bases, leaving 4 bases of the junction unmatched. This CDR3 has 14 amino acids. Germline V CDR1 and CDR2: WSHSY, SAAADI. Here the CDR3 DNA reads TGCGCCAGCAGTGAGGTGACAGGGGGCGGCGAGCAGTACTTC. It specifies CASSEVTGGGEQYF.

This clonotype is classed as medium-sized. This chain uses TRBV24-1 with TRBJ2-2; D not certain. CDR1 and CDR2 (germline): KGHDR, SFDVKD. V lost 2 bases to trimming and J lost 3 bases, with 3 bases between them. There are 13 residues in the CDR3. This chain's CDR3 is CATSDSYTGELFF. The CDR3 DNA follows: TGTGCCACCAGTGATTCCTACACCGGGGAGCTGTTTTTT.

The genes are TRBV20-1 and TRBJ2-7, with 9 bases fitting TRBD1. This CDR3 is built from 15 residues. Germline CDR1 DFQATT, CDR2 SNEGSKA (reference sequence). V trimming: 2 bases; J trimming: 4 bases; junction bases outside the gene matches: 9. The CDR3 protein is CSARRGRDRVYEQYF. DNA for the CDR3: TGCAGTGCTAGACGAGGCCGGGACAGGGTATACGAGCAGTACTTC.

The sample holds many counts of this clonotype. This chain joins TRBV6-2 or TRBV6-3 and TRBJ2-3, with no clear D. The germline gives CDR1 MNHEY, CDR2 SVGEGT. With 1 base removed from V and 4 bases from J, the gap between germline ends came to 9 bases. The CDR3 is 14 residues long. For the CDR3, the DNA is TGTGCCAGCAGTTACTTGGGGTTTGCAGATACGCAGTATTTT. This codes for CASSYLGFADTQYF.

The V call is TRBV2, the J call TRBJ1-3, with D possibly being TRBD1 (5 bases). The CDR3 loop spans 15 amino acids. Trimming cost V 3 bases and J 5 bases, with 14 bases left between them. Looked up from germline, CDR1 is SNHLY and CDR2 is FYNNEI. The DNA of the CDR3 is TGTGCCAGCAGTGACAGCGGGGGTTTGAGAAACACCATATATTTT. This sequence encodes CASSDSGGLRNTIYF. Looking up the rest from reference TRBV2 and TRBJ1-3 gives the full variable domain: EPEVTQTPSHQVTQMGQEVILRCVPISNHLYFYWYRQILGQKVEFLVSFYNNEISEKSEIFDDQFSVERPDGSNFTLKIRSTKLEDSAMYFCASSDSGGLRNTIYFGEGSWLTVV.

The sample holds a few counts of this clonotype. V usage is TRBV2 and J usage is TRBJ1-2, with unresolved D. Germline CDR1 reads SNHLY; CDR2 reads FYNNEI. V lost 4 bases to trimming and J lost 3 bases, with 3 bases between them. The CDR3 covers 11 residues. The CDR3 DNA sequence: TGTGCCAGCAGTGGTCACTATGGCTACACCTTC. Amino acids: CASSGHYGYTF.

At least ten counts were recorded for this clonotype. The J gene is TRBJ1-3, the V gene TRBV6-1; possible D gene TRBD1, 6 bases. The germline V gene encodes CDR1 MNHNS and CDR2 SASEGT. This CDR3 region has 15 residues. Trimming removed 1 base at V and 5 bases at J, with 12 bases between. CDR3 protein: CASSEDRVGRNTIYF. CDR3 nucleotides: TGTGCCAGCAGTGAAGACAGGGTCGGCAGAAACACCATATATTTT.

This clonotype was seen more than once but under ten times. The chain carries TRBV5-1 and TRBJ2-5; TRBD1 or TRBD2 may be the D gene (5 bases each). V was trimmed by 0 bases and J by 4 bases, leaving 16 bases between them. Germline V gene lookup returns CDR1 SGHRS and CDR2 YFSETQ. The CDR3 sequence is 16 residues long. As DNA, the CDR3 is TGCGCCAGCAGCTTGGTGGTGGGGCGGGCATCAGAGACCCAGTACTTC. Translation gives CASSLVVGRASETQYF.

The chain combines TRBV19 with TRBJ2-5, with D unresolved. Germline V gene lookup returns CDR1 LNHDA and CDR2 SQIVND (reference sequence). CDR3 length equals 17 residues. V was trimmed by 4 bases and J by 0 bases, leaving 18 bases between them. The CDR3 DNA sequence: TGTGCCAGTAGTAACCCGAGAAGAGGACGGAACCAAGAGACCCAGTACTTC. Translation gives CASSNPRRGRNQETQYF.

This clonotype was detected ten times or more. The chain recombines TRBV9 with TRBJ2-3; 9 positions match TRBD2. V was clipped by 1 base and J by 1 base; unmatched bases: 1. The CDR3 covers 15 residues. Germline CDR1 SGDLS, CDR2 YYNGEE. The CDR3 nucleotides read TGTGCCAGCAGCGTAAGCGGGGGGCGCACAGATACGCAGTATTTT. This translates into CASSVSGGRTDTQYF.

The chain is built from TRBV15 and TRBJ1-2; TRBD1 is a possible D gene (5 bases). This CDR3 spans 16 amino acids. V was cut by 1 base and J by 2 bases, with 14 bases left in between. Germline CDR1 and CDR2: LNHNV and YYDKDF (reference sequence). Here the CDR3 reads CATSRVVIGQNYGYTF. Written as DNA, the CDR3 is TGTGCCACCAGCAGAGTGGTTATCGGACAAAACTATGGCTACACCTTC.

The V and J genes are TRBV2 and TRBJ1-5; 7 nucleotides line up with TRBD1. CDR3 length equals 15 residues. The germline gives CDR1 SNHLY, CDR2 FYNNEI. Unmatched junction bases numbered 5, after V lost 3 bases and J lost 3 bases. CDR3 nucleotides: TGTGCCAGCAGTGATGGCAGGGGGGACAATCAGCCCCAGCATTTT. This sequence encodes CASSDGRGDNQPQHF.

This rearrangement joins TRBV5-4 to TRBJ1-2, with 12 bases fitting TRBD1. Germline CDR1 SGHNT, CDR2 YYREEE (reference sequence). The CDR3 extends over 17 amino acids. Trimming removed 1 base from V and 6 bases from J; junction bases left unmatched: 10. The CDR3 region is CASSLRGTGGAWDGYTF. The CDR3 DNA sequence: TGTGCCAGCAGCTTGCGTGGGACAGGGGGCGCCTGGGATGGCTACACCTTC.

The J gene is TRBJ2-3, the V gene TRBV4-2; 8 positions agree with TRBD2. This CDR3 has 15 residues. The V and J ends lost 3 bases and 0 bases, in that order; junction bases with no gene match: 2. The germline gives CDR1 LGHNA, CDR2 YNFKEQ. The CDR3 DNA follows: TGTGCCAGCAGCCATGGACTAGCCAGCACAGATACGCAGTATTTT. Its protein product is CASSHGLASTDTQYF.

This clonotype was counted between two and nine times. CDR3 region: CASSYTGVTEAFF. The CDR3, as DNA: TGTGCCAGCAGCTATACAGGGGTAACTGAAGCTTTCTTT. The chain recombines TRBV7-2 with TRBJ1-1, with TRBD1 identical over 7 bases. Unmatched junction bases numbered 4, after V lost 4 bases and J lost 5 bases. This CDR3 region has 13 residues. The V gene's germline CDR1 is SGHTA and CDR2 FQGNSA. The variable domain in full, completed from reference TRBV7-2 and TRBJ1-1, reads GAGVSQSPSNKVTEKGKDVELRCDPISGHTALYWYRQSLGQGLEFLIYFQGNSAPDKSGLPSDRFSAERTGGSVSTLTIQRTQQEDSAVYLCASSYTGVTEAFFGQGTRLTVV.